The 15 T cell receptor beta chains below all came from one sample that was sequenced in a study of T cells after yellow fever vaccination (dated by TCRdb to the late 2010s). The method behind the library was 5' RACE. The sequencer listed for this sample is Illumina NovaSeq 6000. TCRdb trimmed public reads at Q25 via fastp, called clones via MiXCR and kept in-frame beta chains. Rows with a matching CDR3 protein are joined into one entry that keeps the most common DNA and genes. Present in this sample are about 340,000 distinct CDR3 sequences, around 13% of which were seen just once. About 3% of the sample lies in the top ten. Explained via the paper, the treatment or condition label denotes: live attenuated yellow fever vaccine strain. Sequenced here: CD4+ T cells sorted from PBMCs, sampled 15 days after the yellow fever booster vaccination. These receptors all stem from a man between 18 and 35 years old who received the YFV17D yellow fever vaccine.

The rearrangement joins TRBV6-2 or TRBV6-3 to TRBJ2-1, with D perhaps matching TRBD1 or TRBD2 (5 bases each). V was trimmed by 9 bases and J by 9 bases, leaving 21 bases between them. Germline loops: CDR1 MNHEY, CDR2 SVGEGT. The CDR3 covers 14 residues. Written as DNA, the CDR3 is TGTGCCAGAGTGGGGCGGGTCAACAGCAGTGAGCAGTTCTTC. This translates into CARVGRVNSSEQFF.

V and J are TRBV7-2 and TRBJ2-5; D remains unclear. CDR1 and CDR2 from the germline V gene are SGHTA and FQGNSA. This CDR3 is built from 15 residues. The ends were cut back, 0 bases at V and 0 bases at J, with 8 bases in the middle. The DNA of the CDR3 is TGTGCCAGCAGCTTAGCGGGTGGTAACCAAGAGACCCAGTACTTC. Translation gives CASSLAGGNQETQYF.

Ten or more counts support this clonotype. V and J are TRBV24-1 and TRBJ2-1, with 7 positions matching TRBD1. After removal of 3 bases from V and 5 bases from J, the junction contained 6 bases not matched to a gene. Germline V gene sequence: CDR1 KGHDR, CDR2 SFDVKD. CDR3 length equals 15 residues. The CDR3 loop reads CATSDTGTVNNEQFF. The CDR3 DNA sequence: TGTGCCACCAGTGATACGGGGACAGTCAACAATGAGCAGTTCTTC.

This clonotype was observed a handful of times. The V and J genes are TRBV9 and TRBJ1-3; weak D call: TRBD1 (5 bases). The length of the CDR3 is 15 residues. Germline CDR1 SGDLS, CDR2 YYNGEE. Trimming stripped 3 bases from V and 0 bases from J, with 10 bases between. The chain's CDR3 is CASSAYGGSGNTIYF. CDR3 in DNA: TGTGCCAGCAGCGCCTACGGGGGCTCTGGAAACACCATATATTTT.

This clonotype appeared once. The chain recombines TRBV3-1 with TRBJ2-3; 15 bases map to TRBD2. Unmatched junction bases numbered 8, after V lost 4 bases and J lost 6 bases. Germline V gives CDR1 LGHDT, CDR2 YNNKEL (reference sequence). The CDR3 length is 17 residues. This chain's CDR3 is CASSPRTSGGAMDTQYF. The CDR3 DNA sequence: TGTGCCAGCAGCCCTAGGACTAGCGGGGGGGCCATGGATACGCAGTATTTT.

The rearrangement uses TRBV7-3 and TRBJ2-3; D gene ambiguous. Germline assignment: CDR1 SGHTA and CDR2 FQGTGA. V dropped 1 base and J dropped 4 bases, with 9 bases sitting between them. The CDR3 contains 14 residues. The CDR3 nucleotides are TGTGCCAGCAGCTTAAGCAGGTTCGCAGATACGCAGTATTTT. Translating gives CASSLSRFADTQYF.

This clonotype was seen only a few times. CDR3 loop: CASPRPGRAETQYF. CDR3 bases: TGTGCCAGCCCTCGCCCCGGACGAGCGGAGACCCAGTACTTC. The chain recombines TRBV6-1 with TRBJ2-5; no firm D call. Germline assignment: CDR1 MNHNS and CDR2 SASEGT. This CDR3 spans 14 amino acids. V was clipped by 8 bases and J by 5 bases, with 18 bases between them.

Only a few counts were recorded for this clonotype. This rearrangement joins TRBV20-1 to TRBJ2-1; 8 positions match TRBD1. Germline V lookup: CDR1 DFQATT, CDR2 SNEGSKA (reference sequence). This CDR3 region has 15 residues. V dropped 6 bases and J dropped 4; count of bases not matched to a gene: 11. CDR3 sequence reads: CSARRDRGLYNEQFF. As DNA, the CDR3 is TGCAGTGCCCGGCGTGACAGGGGTTTATACAATGAGCAGTTCTTC.

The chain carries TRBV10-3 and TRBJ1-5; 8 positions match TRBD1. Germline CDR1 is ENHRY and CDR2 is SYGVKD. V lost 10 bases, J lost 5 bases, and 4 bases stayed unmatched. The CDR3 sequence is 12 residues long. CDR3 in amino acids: CATGGADQPQHF. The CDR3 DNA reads TGTGCCACAGGGGGCGCGGATCAGCCCCAGCATTTT.

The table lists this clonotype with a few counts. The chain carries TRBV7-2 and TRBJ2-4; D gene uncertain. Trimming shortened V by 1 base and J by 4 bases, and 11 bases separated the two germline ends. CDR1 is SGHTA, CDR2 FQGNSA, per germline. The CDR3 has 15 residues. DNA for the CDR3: TGTGCCAGCAGCTTAGTCTTTGGAGCAAAAAACATTCAGTACTTC. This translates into CASSLVFGAKNIQYF.

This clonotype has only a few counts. The CDR3 is CAISETSEGPQHF. CDR3 nucleotide sequence: TGTGCCATCAGTGAGACCAGCGAGGGGCCCCAGCATTTT. The chain recombines TRBV10-3 with TRBJ1-5; no firm D call. The germline V and J ends were trimmed by 2 bases and 9 bases, with 11 bases remaining between them. There are 13 residues in the CDR3. The germline CDR1 and CDR2 sequences are ENHRY and SYGVKD.

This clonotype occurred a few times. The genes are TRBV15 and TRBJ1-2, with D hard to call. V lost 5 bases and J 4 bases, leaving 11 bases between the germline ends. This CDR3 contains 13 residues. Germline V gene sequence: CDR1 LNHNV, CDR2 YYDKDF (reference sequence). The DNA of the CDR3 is TGTGCCACCAGCCAAGGGCAGGCCTATGGCTACACCTTC. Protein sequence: CATSQGQAYGYTF.

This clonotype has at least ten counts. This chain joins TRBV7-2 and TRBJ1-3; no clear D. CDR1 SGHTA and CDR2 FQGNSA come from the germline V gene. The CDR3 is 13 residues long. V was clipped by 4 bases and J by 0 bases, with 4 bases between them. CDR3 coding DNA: TGTGCCAGCAGCTGGAGCTCTGGAAACACCATATATTTT. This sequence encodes CASSWSSGNTIYF.

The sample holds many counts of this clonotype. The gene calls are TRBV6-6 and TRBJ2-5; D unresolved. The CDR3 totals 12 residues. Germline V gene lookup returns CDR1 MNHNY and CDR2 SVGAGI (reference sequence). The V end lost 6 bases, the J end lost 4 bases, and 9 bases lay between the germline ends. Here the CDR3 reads CASSQDSETQYF. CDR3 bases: TGTGCCAGCAGCCAAGACTCAGAGACCCAGTACTTC.

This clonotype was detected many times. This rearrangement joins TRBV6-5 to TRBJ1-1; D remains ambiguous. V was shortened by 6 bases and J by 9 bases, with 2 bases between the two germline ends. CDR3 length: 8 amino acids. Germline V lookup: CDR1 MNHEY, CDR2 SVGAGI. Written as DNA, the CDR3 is TGTGCCAGCAGGAAAGCTTTCTTT. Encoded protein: CASRKAFF.